The subject of this entry is one T cell receptor (beta chain). Its antigen is currently unknown. Data came from immunoSEQ multiplex PCR; TCRdb stores just in-frame clones and leaves some out. The table records around 110,000 clones, 85% to 95% of them present only once. The entry originates in a study of T cell responses to AZD1222 COVID-19 vaccine. Findings of the study overall: Spike-specific TCR repertoires showed rising breadth and depth after two AZD1222 doses. The number of AZD1222 recipients seropositive at baseline was only five or six. Donors in the cohort were predominantly white British and more often female, and clonal diversity was possibly underestimated.

The TCR sequence derives from an adult in good health. Sequenced material: peripheral blood, taken on day 0 of AZD1222 vaccination.

The CDR3 DNA follows: TGCGCCAGCAGCCTAATGTCAGGAGACAATGAGCAGTTCTTC. The encoded protein is CASSLMSGDNEQFF. The rearrangement uses TRBV5-1 and TRBJ2-1, with no clear D. With 4 bases removed from V and 5 bases from J, the gap between germline ends came to 13 bases. The germline V gene has CDR1 SGHRS and CDR2 YFSETQ. This CDR3 comprises 14 residues. The full variable domain, rest sourced from reference TRBV5-1 and TRBJ2-1, is KAGVTQTPRYLIKTRGQQVTLSCSPISGHRSVSWYQQTPGQGLQFLFEYFSETQRNKGNFPGRFSGRQFSNSRSEMNVSTLELGDSALYLCASSLMSGDNEQFFGPGTRLTVL.